This TCR beta chain was captured in a study of breast tumors, draining lymph nodes, adjacent tissues. General study findings and limits: The lymph node origin of tumor T cells was framed as consistent with a hypothesis, not demonstrated.

The lymph nodes were axillary draining lymph nodes from breast cancer patients. Remarks on this clonotype: Antigen unknown.

The germline CDR1 and CDR2 sequences are KGHSH and LQKENI. This CDR3 has 15 amino acids. V was shortened by 2 bases and J by 0 bases, with 8 bases between the two germline ends. In TCRdb, the multiplex PCR reads were re-called with MiXCR into one record per CDR3 protein. This table holds more than 85,000 distinct CDR3 sequences, about 20% found once. This clonotype was obtained from a female donor with breast cancer. Some clones in this sample may be carry-over from other donors' samples. This chain links TRBV18 with TRBJ1-3, with D unclear. The sequencing input was axillary lymph node tissue. CDR3 amino acids: CASSPIKVSGNTIYF. Written as DNA, the CDR3 is TGTGCCAGCTCACCAATCAAGGTCTCTGGAAACACCATATATTTT.